This T cell receptor beta chain was retrieved from a study of metastatic and nonmetastatic thyroid tumors (dated by TCRdb to 2018 to 2021). The study in broad terms: For patients with malignant and with benign thyroid disease, the researchers compared repertoires between peripheral blood samples and tumor or nodule tissue samples.

The table lists this clone with many counts. Its antigen is still unknown. Per-base qualities were not stored, and no clone one base away is much larger. Trimming accounts for 0 bases at V and 5 bases at J, while the number of junction bases matched to no gene is 4. Counted from cysteine to phenylalanine, this CDR3 has 15 amino acids. Just the 45-base CDR3 DNA is kept, in frame starting at base 1. Taken from the germline V gene, the CDR1 and CDR2 loops are SGHRS and YFSETQ. No treatment had been received by any patient before thyroid surgery. Using T-cell receptor beta sequencing, the study looked back at clinical samples from patients collected from about 2011 to 2019. Preparation of the library involved PCR. The instrument given in TCRdb is Illumina HiSeq 4000. High-throughput sequencing was used to profile the TCR beta-chain CDR3 region of each patient. The study's processing was this. A classifier to discriminate distant-metastatic papillary thyroid cancer patients was built from CDR3 differences across clinicopathological groups. Repertoire diversity was assessed with the Shannon index, and tumor-blood repertoire similarity with the Morisita-Horn index. Using fastp at Q25 and MiXCR, TCRdb reprocessed the public reads and kept productive beta chains. TCRdb's processing, not the study's, gives the V and J calls here. Across this sample there are 72,000 or so clones, with more than 15% seen only once. The top ten clonotypes cover roughly 13% of the sample.

Broad study findings and their caveats: In both blood and tumor samples, malignant tumors were reported to have significantly higher TCR beta diversity than benign nodules.

Material: blood. The origin of this receptor is a female donor with papillary thyroid cancer or a benign thyroid nodule (not recorded which). Some clones in this sample may be carry-over from other donors' samples. Recombination connected TRBV5-1 to TRBJ1-5, with TRBD1 matching 8 junction bases. The DNA sequence is as follows: TGCGCCAGCAGCTTGGGGGACAGGCCTTATCAGCCCCAGCATTTT. It translates to CASSLGDRPYQPQHF.